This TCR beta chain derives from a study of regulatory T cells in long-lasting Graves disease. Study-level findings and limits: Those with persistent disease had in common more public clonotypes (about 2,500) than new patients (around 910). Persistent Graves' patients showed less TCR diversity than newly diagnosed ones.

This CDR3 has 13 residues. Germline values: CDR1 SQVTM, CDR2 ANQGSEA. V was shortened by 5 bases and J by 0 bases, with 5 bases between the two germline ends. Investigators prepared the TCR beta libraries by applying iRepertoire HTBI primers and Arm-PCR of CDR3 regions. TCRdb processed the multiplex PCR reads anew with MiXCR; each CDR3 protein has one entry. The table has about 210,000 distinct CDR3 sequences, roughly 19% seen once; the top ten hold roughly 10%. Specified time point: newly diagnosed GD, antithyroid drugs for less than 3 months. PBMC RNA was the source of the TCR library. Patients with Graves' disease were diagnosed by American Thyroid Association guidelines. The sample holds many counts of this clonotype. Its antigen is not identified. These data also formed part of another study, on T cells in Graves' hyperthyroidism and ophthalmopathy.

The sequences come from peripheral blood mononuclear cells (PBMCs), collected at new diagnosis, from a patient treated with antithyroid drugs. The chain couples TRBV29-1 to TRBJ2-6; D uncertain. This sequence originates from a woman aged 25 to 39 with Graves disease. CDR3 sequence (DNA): TGCAGCGTTCGGATCTCTGGGGCCAACGTCCTGACTTTC. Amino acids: CSVRISGANVLTF.